This TCR beta chain came from a study of blood T cell repertoires in COVID-19. Study-wide background: The United States, Italy and Spain were the sources of the acute and convalescent COVID-19 samples. T cells, B-cell-depleted T cells, or PBMCs supplied cDNA or gDNA.

This CDR3 is built from 12 residues. The germline CDR1 and CDR2 sequences are SGHRS and YFSETQ. The germline V and J ends were trimmed by 2 bases and 6 bases, with 9 bases remaining between them. Original processing notes: Cell counts per sample came from amplifying reference gene primers. Sequenced by immunoSEQ multiplex PCR; TCRdb stores in-frame clones only, minus some. Clonal size and the V and J genes are those of that table, whereas D and trimming came from the DNA. The sample carries 340,000 or so clones, roughly 91% recorded once. This clone was seen a single time. The sample taken for sequencing was peripheral blood. This clonotype was sampled from a man in his fifties or sixties with active or convalescent COVID-19. V is TRBV5-1 and J is TRBJ2-7; a possible D gene is TRBD2 (5 bases). In DNA, the CDR3 is TGCGCCAGCAGCTTCAGCCGGGGCGAGCAGTACTTC. Its translation: CASSFSRGEQYF.